A selection of T cell receptor beta chains follows, all from one sample in a study of blood T cells in healthy people across ages. Each CDR3 protein is one row after TCRdb ran MiXCR on the 5' RACE reads. This table holds about 1.5 million distinct CDR3 sequences, under 55% found once. Sequencing was carried out using blood. All receptors come from a woman aged 18-35 years in good health. Each CDR3 is given with its conserved first and last residue. The order of the fields is CDR3 protein, CDR3 DNA, D gene, J gene, V gene, clone size. A D gene is named only where the DNA matches it firmly. A clone size is listed for some rows: how often the clone was seen (once, few, many), or a class if it is expanded.

CASSPHLTADHQPQHF	TGTGCCAGCAGTCCACACCTGACAGCGGACCATCAGCCCCAGCATTTT	.	TRBJ1-5	TRBV27	few
CASSYTGIGYNEQFF	TGTGCCAGCAGTTACACAGGGATAGGGTACAATGAGCAGTTCTTC	.	TRBJ2-1	TRBV6-5	.
CSAKSRSPHGDEQFF	TGCAGCGCCAAGTCGCGCAGCCCCCACGGGGATGAGCAGTTCTTC	.	TRBJ2-1	TRBV29-1	once
CASSLGGYTNEKLFF	TGTGCCAGCAGCTTAGGGGGTTATACTAATGAAAAACTGTTTTTT	.	TRBJ1-4	TRBV7-2	few
CASSQALNEQFF	TGTGCCAGCAGCCAAGCCCTTAATGAGCAGTTCTTC	.	TRBJ2-1	TRBV3-1	.
CASSQDVVLSYGYTF	TGCGCCAGCAGCCAAGATGTGGTTTTGAGCTATGGCTACACCTTC	.	TRBJ1-2	TRBV4-1	.
CASSVGGIPVTEAFF	TGTGCCAGCAGCGTAGGCGGCATACCCGTAACTGAAGCTTTCTTT	.	TRBJ1-1	TRBV9	.
CASSSHSSNYGYTF	TGTGCCAGCAGCTCTCACAGCTCTAACTATGGCTACACCTTC	.	TRBJ1-2	TRBV7-2	.
CASSLYADGATSEKLFF	TGTGCCAGCAGCTTATACGCGGACGGAGCAACTAGTGAAAAACTGTTTTTT	.	TRBJ1-4	TRBV7-6	.
CASWPQLADTQYF	TGTGCCAGCTGGCCCCAGTTGGCAGATACGCAGTATTTT	.	TRBJ2-3	TRBV27	.
CASSFGQGPLYEQYF	TGTGCCAGCAGCTTCGGACAGGGCCCCCTCTACGAGCAGTACTTC	TRBD1	TRBJ2-7	TRBV5-4	few
CASSTRGQGANQPQHF	TGTGCCAGCAGCACCAGGGGACAGGGGGCAAATCAGCCCCAGCATTTT	TRBD1	TRBJ1-5	TRBV6-2/TRBV6-3	.
CASSPGGIDTQYF	TGTGCCAGCAGCCCCGGCGGAATAGATACGCAGTATTTT	.	TRBJ2-3	TRBV9	.
CSVIQGAAYEQYF	TGCAGCGTCATACAGGGGGCGGCCTACGAGCAGTACTTC	TRBD1	TRBJ2-7	TRBV29-1	.
CASSIQGSDGYTF	TGTGCCAGCAGCATTCAGGGGTCGGATGGCTACACCTTC	.	TRBJ1-2	TRBV7-2	.
CASRRDQGPYNSPLHF	TGCGCCAGCAGACGAGATCAGGGGCCATATAATTCACCCCTCCACTTT	.	TRBJ1-6	TRBV4-3	few
CAISERDRQETQYF	TGTGCCATCAGTGAGCGGGACAGACAAGAGACCCAGTACTTC	TRBD1	TRBJ2-5	TRBV10-3	many
CAGSQRHQPQHF	TGTGCCGGCAGCCAACGCCATCAGCCCCAGCATTTT	.	TRBJ1-5	TRBV5-6	.
CASSVSEPGELFF	TGTGCCAGCAGCGTCTCCGAGCCCGGGGAGCTGTTTTTT	.	TRBJ2-2	TRBV9	.
CSARTGARDEQFF	TGCAGTGCCCGGACAGGGGCCCGGGATGAGCAGTTCTTC	TRBD1	TRBJ2-1	TRBV20-1	.
CSVVQYRGGTNYGYTF	TGCAGCGTTGTCCAGTACAGGGGGGGTACTAACTATGGCTACACCTTC	TRBD1	TRBJ1-2	TRBV29-1	.
CSARVGQGNSPLHF	TGCAGTGCTAGAGTGGGACAGGGAAATTCACCCCTCCACTTT	TRBD1	TRBJ1-6	TRBV20-1	.
CASAQGLAYGYTF	TGTGCCAGCGCCCAAGGACTGGCGTATGGCTACACCTTC	.	TRBJ1-2	TRBV6-6	few
CASRNRDRGYGYTF	TGTGCCAGCAGAAACAGGGATCGAGGGTATGGCTACACCTTC	.	TRBJ1-2	TRBV27	few
CASSWGLALDEQFF	TGTGCCAGCAGCTGGGGACTAGCTTTGGATGAGCAGTTCTTC	TRBD2	TRBJ2-1	TRBV7-9	few
CSARDTTSSYEQYF	TGCAGTGCTAGAGATACGACTAGCTCCTACGAGCAGTACTTC	.	TRBJ2-7	TRBV20-1	.
CASSQVGRGSGYEQFF	TGTGCCAGCAGCCAGGTTGGGCGCGGGAGTGGCTATGAGCAGTTCTTC	TRBD2	TRBJ2-1	TRBV3-1	.
CASSPNNDRAYGYTF	TGTGCCAGCAGCCCCAACAACGACAGGGCCTATGGCTACACCTTC	TRBD1	TRBJ1-2	TRBV11-1	few
CSAPIEGWNTEAFF	TGCAGTGCTCCAATTGAGGGCTGGAACACTGAAGCTTTCTTT	.	TRBJ1-1	TRBV20-1	.
CSALTGTSGSSYNEQFF	TGCAGTGCTTTAACCGGGACTAGCGGGAGCTCCTACAATGAGCAGTTCTTC	TRBD2	TRBJ2-1	TRBV20-1	few
CASSFMAASGTVHEQFF	TGCGCCAGCAGCTTTATGGCGGCTAGCGGCACCGTCCATGAGCAGTTCTTC	TRBD2	TRBJ2-1	TRBV5-1	.
CASSPLRRGLMETQYF	TGTGCCAGCAGCCCCCTCCGGAGAGGGTTGATGGAGACCCAGTACTTC	.	TRBJ2-5	TRBV7-2	.
CATSDAGTGSHEQYF	TGTGCCACCAGTGATGCCGGGACAGGGTCCCACGAGCAGTACTTC	TRBD1	TRBJ2-7	TRBV24-1	.
CAGRLAGTDTQYF	TGTGCCGGACGACTAGCGGGAACAGATACGCAGTATTTT	TRBD2	TRBJ2-3	TRBV6-2/TRBV6-3	.
CASSHRRRGGRGEQFF	TGTGCCAGCAGCCACCGTCGGCGGGGGGGCCGTGGTGAGCAGTTCTTC	TRBD2	TRBJ2-1	TRBV14	.
CASSSGLGAGNEQFF	TGCGCCAGCAGCTCCGGATTGGGCGCGGGGAATGAGCAGTTCTTC	.	TRBJ2-1	TRBV5-1	.
CSARRGDGTQYF	TGCAGTGCTAGAAGAGGGGATGGGACCCAGTACTTC	.	TRBJ2-5	TRBV20-1	few
CASSPLDTQEVWEQYF	TGTGCCAGCAGCCCCCTGGACACGCAGGAGGTTTGGGAGCAGTACTTC	.	TRBJ2-4	TRBV7-9	few
CASSHPSDRSTDTQYF	TGCGCCAGCAGCCACCCCTCGGACAGAAGCACAGATACGCAGTATTTT	.	TRBJ2-3	TRBV4-1	.
CASSKRTSGRAYNEQFF	TGTGCCAGCAGCAAACGGACTAGCGGGAGGGCGTACAATGAGCAGTTCTTC	TRBD2	TRBJ2-1	TRBV14	few
CASRDPGQGWEAFF	TGTGCCAGCAGAGATCCGGGACAGGGCTGGGAAGCTTTCTTT	TRBD1	TRBJ1-1	TRBV2	once
CASSRYMYTDTQYF	TGTGCCAGCAGTCGATACATGTACACAGATACGCAGTATTTT	.	TRBJ2-3	TRBV6-5	.
CASSGTSGVSRTDTQYF	TGTGCCAGCAGCGGGACTAGCGGGGTGTCCCGCACAGATACGCAGTATTTT	TRBD2	TRBJ2-3	TRBV6-9	.
CASNQGFSREQYF	TGTGCCAGCAACCAAGGGTTTAGCCGCGAGCAGTACTTC	.	TRBJ2-7	TRBV28	.
CASSTRPGSGELFF	TGTGCCAGCAGTACCCGACCGGGGTCCGGGGAGCTGTTTTTT	.	TRBJ2-2	TRBV27	few
CASSSTGTSGRGRSPKEQFF	TGCGCCAGCAGCTCCACCGGGACTAGCGGGAGGGGACGATCTCCCAAGGAGCAGTTCTTC	TRBD2	TRBJ2-1	TRBV4-1	.
CASSRRRDRTNNEQFF	TGTGCCAGCAGCCGTAGGCGGGACAGAACTAATAATGAGCAGTTCTTC	.	TRBJ2-1	TRBV11-2	few
CSARDPTSGSIDEQFF	TGCAGTGCTAGAGATCCCACTAGCGGGAGTATCGATGAGCAGTTCTTC	TRBD2	TRBJ2-1	TRBV20-1	few
CASALVDTQYF	TGTGCCAGCGCTTTGGTAGATACGCAGTATTTT	.	TRBJ2-3	TRBV25-1	few
CASSHLDRIYEQYF	TGTGCCAGCAGCCACCTGGACAGGATCTACGAGCAGTACTTC	TRBD1	TRBJ2-7	TRBV12-3/TRBV12-4	few
CASSQNLVDEQFF	TGTGCCAGCAGCCAGAACTTAGTGGATGAGCAGTTCTTC	.	TRBJ2-1	TRBV13	few
CSVEGGLTEAFF	TGCAGCGTTGAGGGGGGCTTAACTGAAGCTTTCTTT	.	TRBJ1-1	TRBV29-1	few
CASNGLGTYNEQYF	TGTGCCAGCAATGGACTTGGGACCTACAATGAGCAGTACTTC	.	TRBJ2-5	TRBV28	.
CASSFHRDGQGKYF	TGTGCCAGCAGTTTTCACAGGGACGGACAGGGGAAGTACTTC	TRBD1	TRBJ2-7	TRBV27	few
CASRWEGGGDGYTF	TGTGCCAGCAGGTGGGAGGGGGGAGGAGACGGCTACACCTTC	.	TRBJ1-2	TRBV12-3/TRBV12-4	once
CAISEGKYIETQYF	TGTGCCATCAGTGAGGGCAAGTACATAGAGACCCAGTACTTC	.	TRBJ2-5	TRBV10-3	.
CATGTPAYEQYF	TGTGCCACCGGGACGCCAGCCTACGAGCAGTACTTC	.	TRBJ2-7	TRBV6-1	.
CSASDRGGNYGYTF	TGCAGTGCTTCTGACAGGGGGGGAAACTATGGCTACACCTTC	TRBD1	TRBJ1-2	TRBV20-1	.
CASTTPGGREQYF	TGTGCCAGCACAACGCCAGGGGGAAGGGAGCAGTACTTC	TRBD1	TRBJ2-7	TRBV6-5	.